This TCR beta chain was profiled in a study of blood T cell repertoires in COVID-19. Study as a whole: Whether acute or convalescent, the COVID-19 samples came from the United States, Italy and Spain. T cells, B-cell-depleted T cells, or PBMCs provided the cDNA or gDNA that served as material.

Per the study methods: Researchers report that nucleated cell counts were estimated from reference gene primer amplification. Clones were sequenced by immunoSEQ multiplex PCR, and TCRdb holds only the in-frame ones, with some missing. From that table come the V and J calls and clone size; the DNA was used to work out D and trimming. The table lists 200,000 to 250,000 clones, just over 85% of them singletons. Everyone who took part was 18 to 89 years old, and they came from about two dozen US areas. The V gene's germline CDR1 is SGDLS and CDR2 YYNGEE. The CDR3 covers 16 residues. The V gene end was trimmed by 3 bases and the J gene end by 5 bases; junction bases not matched to a gene: 12.

The TCR originated in a woman in her 50s with acute COVID-19. Source material: PBMCs or T cells enriched from blood (not recorded which). V and J are TRBV9 and TRBJ2-7; TRBD2 agrees at 9 bases. The CDR3 protein is CASSGTQLAGYHEQYF. DNA of the CDR3: TGTGCCAGCAGCGGGACCCAGCTAGCGGGATATCACGAGCAGTACTTC. Combining the CDR3 with reference TRBV9 and TRBJ2-7 gives the whole variable domain DSGVTQTPKHLITATGQRVTLRCSPRSGDLSVYWYQQSLDQGLQFLIQYYNGEERAKGNILERFSAQQFPDLHSELNLSSLELGDSALYFCASSGTQLAGYHEQYFGPGTRLTVT.